Following are 16 T cell receptor beta chains from one sample sequenced in a study of post-analysis software for immune sequencing data. The library was made from cDNA and included unique molecular identifiers. TCRdb redid the calling of the PCR reads with MiXCR, one entry per CDR3 protein. This table holds approximately 770,000 distinct CDR3 sequences, about half found once. The antigens of these receptors remain unknown. Study-level results: Compared with controls, patients had more of about 5 TRBV segments, including TRBV5-6, TRBV5-1 and TRBV20-1.

What was sequenced was blood. These receptors were collected from a girl between 5 and 17 years old with multiple sclerosis.

With regard to this clonotype: This may be a read error: a much more frequent sequence differs by one nucleotide. The J gene is TRBJ2-1, the V gene TRBV7-2; 7 bases fit TRBD2. CDR3 length equals 20 residues. The J segment lost 9 bases and the V segment lost 4 bases, leaving 27 bases of the junction unmatched. CDR1 SGHTA and CDR2 FQGNSA come from the germline V gene. CDR3: CASSSYGGGGGSKVSGEQFF. CDR3 nucleotide sequence: TGTGCCAGCAGCTCTTATGGGGGGGGTGGCGGGAGTAAGGTATCTGGTGAGCAGTTCTTC.

This clonotype was picked up a small number of times. The chain uses TRBV4-3 and TRBJ2-3; 9 bases are shared with TRBD2. Trimming cost V 1 base and J 2 bases; bases outside gene matches: 13. Germline V gene sequence: CDR1 LGHNA, CDR2 YSLEER. This CDR3 is built from 19 residues. The CDR3 loop reads CASSQGGGRTSGLTDTQYF. The CDR3 DNA reads TGCGCCAGCAGCCAAGGGGGAGGGCGCACTAGCGGGCTCACAGATACGCAGTATTTT.

The chain links TRBV7-2 to TRBJ1-1; no clear D. V lost 4 bases and J lost 1, with 4 bases in between. The CDR3 has 12 residues. CDR1 and CDR2 from the germline V gene are SGHTA and FQGNSA. The chain's CDR3 is CASSWPNTEAFF. CDR3 bases: TGTGCCAGCAGCTGGCCGAACACTGAAGCTTTCTTT. The whole variable domain, remainder taken from reference TRBV7-2 and TRBJ1-1, is GAGVSQSPSNKVTEKGKDVELRCDPISGHTALYWYRQSLGQGLEFLIYFQGNSAPDKSGLPSDRFSAERTGGSVSTLTIQRTQQEDSAVYLCASSWPNTEAFFGQGTRLTVV.

This chain uses TRBV7-8 with TRBJ2-5, with 11 bases aligning to TRBD2. The CDR3 length is 14 residues. The germline CDR1 and CDR2 sequences are SGHVS and FQNEAQ. Trimming removed 1 base from V and 11 bases from J; junction bases left unmatched: 6. The CDR3 nucleotides are TGTGCCAGCAGCTTAGGGGGTAGCGGGAGGGAGCAGTACTTC. It codes for CASSLGGSGREQYF. Drawing the rest from reference TRBV7-8 and TRBJ2-5, the complete variable domain is GAGVSQSPRYKVAKRGQDVALRCDPISGHVSLFWYQQALGQGPEFLTYFQNEAQLDKSGLPSDRFFAERPEGSVSTLKIQRTQQEDSAVYLCASSLGGSGREQYFGPGTRLLVL.

This chain joins TRBV20-1 and TRBJ1-4; unclear D gene. CDR1 and CDR2 (germline): DFQATT, SNEGSKA (reference sequence). The CDR3 totals 11 residues. Trimming cost V 5 bases and J 4 bases, with 5 bases left between them. Here the CDR3 DNA reads TGCAGTGCTCCGAATAATGAAAAACTGTTTTTT. It codes for CSAPNNEKLFF.

This sequence joins TRBV24-1 and TRBJ2-1; 8 nucleotides align to TRBD1. The germline V gene encodes CDR1 KGHDR and CDR2 SFDVKD. This CDR3 contains 17 residues. The V segment lost 4 bases and the J segment 7 bases; nucleotides outside the gene matches: 14. CDR3 coding DNA: TGTGCCACCAGTGACCCCTCCCCAGGGGGCGCGGGTAATGAGCAGTTCTTC. Translation gives CATSDPSPGGAGNEQFF.

This chain connects TRBV12-3 or TRBV12-4 to TRBJ1-2; D call uncertain. This CDR3 has 13 residues. V lost 6 bases to trimming and J lost 7 bases, with 15 bases between them. CDR3 sequence reads: CASSRSQLGGYTF. Written as DNA, the CDR3 is TGTGCCAGCAGCCGGTCCCAGTTAGGTGGCTACACCTTC.

The chain is built from TRBV3-1 and TRBJ2-7; D might be TRBD1 or TRBD2, each matching 5 bases. Germline V gene data show CDR1 as LGHDT and CDR2 as YNNKEL (reference sequence). This CDR3 is built from 15 residues. Trimming took off 0 bases at V and 5 bases at J, with 14 bases between the two ends. The CDR3 region is CASSQDSRGGDEQYF. The CDR3 nucleotides are TGTGCCAGCAGCCAAGATTCGAGGGGTGGCGACGAGCAGTACTTC.

The chain couples TRBV20-1 to TRBJ2-1; perhaps TRBD2 as D (5 bases). The CDR3 loop spans 15 amino acids. Germline CDR1 is DFQATT and CDR2 is SNEGSKA (reference sequence). V was cut by 4 bases and J by 6 bases, with 19 bases left in between. This CDR3 is CSAISSGGSTNEQFF. CDR3 DNA sequence: TGCAGTGCTATCTCCTCCGGCGGGTCCACCAATGAGCAGTTCTTC.

The genes are TRBV25-1 and TRBJ2-6; 7 nucleotides match TRBD1. In germline, CDR1 is MGHDK, CDR2 SYGVNS. V was clipped by 5 bases and J by 2 bases; unmatched bases: 9. This CDR3 spans 17 amino acids. The CDR3 region has the DNA TGTGCCAGCAGTAAATGGACAGGTGGCCCTGGGGCCAACGTCCTGACTTTC. It specifies CASSKWTGGPGANVLTF. Full variable domain (missing parts from reference TRBV25-1 and TRBJ2-6): EADIYQTPRYLVIGTGKKITLECSQTMGHDKMYWYQQDPGMELHLIHYSYGVNSTEKGDLSSESTVSRIRTEHFPLTLESARPSHTSQYLCASSKWTGGPGANVLTFGAGSRLTVL.

This clonotype appeared many times. The V call is TRBV11-2, the J call TRBJ2-7, with a weak D call TRBD1 (6 bases). Per germline, CDR1 SGHAT and CDR2 FQNNGV. The CDR3 is made up of 14 amino acids. Trimming cost V 5 bases and J 2 bases, with 13 bases left between them. The CDR3, as DNA: TGTGCCAGCAGCCTTAACAGGGTACCCTACGAGCAGTACTTC. It yields the protein CASSLNRVPYEQYF.

This clonotype was observed once. This chain uses TRBV20-1 with TRBJ2-1; no clear D gene. Trimming took off 2 bases at V and 3 bases at J, with 17 bases between the two ends. Germline V gives CDR1 DFQATT, CDR2 SNEGSKA (reference sequence). CDR3 length: 16 residues. The CDR3 loop reads CSARRVGLTDYNEQFF. DNA for the CDR3: TGCAGTGCTAGACGGGTAGGGCTAACCGACTACAATGAGCAGTTCTTC.

This clonotype was detected a few times. The chain uses TRBV7-8 and TRBJ2-1; weak D call: TRBD2 (5 bases). The CDR3 consists of 19 residues. The V gene lost 4 bases and the J gene lost 9 bases, with 31 bases spanning the gap. Germline values: CDR1 SGHVS, CDR2 FQNEAQ. CDR3 coding DNA: TGTGCCAGCAGCTCCAGGAGGACGGATACTAGTTCTTTCCACAGTGAGCAGTTCTTC. It translates to CASSSRRTDTSSFHSEQFF.

This rearrangement joins TRBV20-1 to TRBJ2-1; 7 bases match TRBD2. The CDR3 loop spans 18 amino acids. CDR1 DFQATT and CDR2 SNEGSKA come from the germline V gene (reference sequence). After removal of 0 bases from V and 7 bases from J, the junction contained 18 bases not matched to a gene. CDR3 nucleotides: TGCAGTGCTAGAGATAGGAGACCTAGAGTGGGAGGGATGAATGAGCAGTTCTTC. This gives the protein CSARDRRPRVGGMNEQFF.

This chain joins TRBV28 and TRBJ1-6; 7 nucleotides line up with TRBD1. Germline V gene sequence: CDR1 MDHEN, CDR2 SYDVKM. V was clipped by 2 bases and J by 7 bases; unmatched bases: 8. There are 16 residues in the CDR3. As DNA, the CDR3 is TGTGCCAGCAGTTTAAGCAGGGGGAGCCCAAATTCACCCCTCCACTTT. This translates into CASSLSRGSPNSPLHF. Full variable domain (rest looked up from reference TRBV28 and TRBJ1-6): DVKVTQSSRYLVKRTGEKVFLECVQDMDHENMFWYRQDPGLGLRLIYFSYDVKMKEKGDIPEGYSVSREKKERFSLILESASTNQTSMYLCASSLSRGSPNSPLHFGNGTRLTVT.

The rearrangement links TRBV29-1 to TRBJ2-2; D is possibly TRBD2 (6 bases). The CDR3 covers 13 residues. The V gene lost 4 bases and the J gene lost 3 bases, with 9 bases spanning the gap. Germline CDR1 SQVTM, CDR2 ANQGSEA. The chain's CDR3 is CSVVRGDTGELFF. The CDR3 nucleotides are TGCAGCGTTGTGCGGGGCGACACCGGGGAGCTGTTTTTT.